This T cell receptor (beta chain) emerged from a study of cytomegalovirus exposure and HLA in healthy donors (dated 2017 in TCRdb). In the study overall: An earlier analysis of roughly 610 of the donors reported 276 Gb of sequence data and around 120 million unique TCR beta sequences obtained from approximately 180 million T cells. An early release covering roughly 600 HLA-typed donors comprised around 300 gigabases of sequencing data and tens of millions of unique TCR sequences. Of the roughly 400 genotyped donors, about 80% fell in the genetic ancestry cluster associated with self-reported Caucasian donors. The study aimed to test whether signatures of past pathogen exposure could be identified by cataloging public T cell receptors. The study used immunosequencing to profile the T cell repertoires of several hundred subjects and linked those repertoires to cytomegalovirus serostatus. A separate validation cohort of roughly 110 different subjects was used in addition to the roughly 700-subject first cohort. To predict cytomegalovirus infection status, the study brought together high-throughput TCR immunosequencing, statistical association of individual TCRs with disease status, and machine learning. A later analysis re-analyzed previously published TCR beta repertoires from 660 or so donors and added high-resolution HLA genotyping to study TCR occurrence patterns. The later analysis used no new phenotypic data to find candidate immune exposures, relying instead on TCR beta sequences and their occurrence across donors. An earlier analysis of roughly 580 of the donors used high-throughput TCR beta sequencing to judge whether each TCR beta V gene segment behaved as functional or pseudogenic. Alongside the repertoire data, information on donor age, sex, ethnicity and CMV serostatus was compiled. A later genetic analysis used genome-wide SNP genotypes for 398 of the 666 donors, treating that subset as a discovery cohort. All discovery cohort repertoires had been generated on a single sequencing platform. Class I and class II HLA loci were covered by the typing at four-digit resolution. The number of donors typed differed by locus, with roughly 629-640 for A, B, C, DRB1 and DQB1, roughly 550 for DQA1, about 610 for DPA1, and some 440 for DPB1. Five DR-DQ haplotypes were treated as single units for association and clustering because of strong linkage in the cohort. Across 398 genotyped donors of the cohort, an average of 235,054 unique TCR beta nucleotide sequences per donor were sequenced, and 15% to 20% of those sequences were non-productive.

Results the study describes overall, beyond this receptor: Because HLA typing was missing for some donors at each locus, association tests included only the typed subset. An earlier analysis of approximately 600 of the donors showed that most TCR beta V segments appeared in productive rearrangements either about 87% or about 30% of the time, which broadly matched IMGT annotations. In a later genetic analysis, fewer N-insertions in productive TCRs were reported among donors in an Asian-associated ancestry cluster than the approximately 710-donor mean. An association between a missense DCLRE1C variant and V-gene and J-gene trimming of TCR beta chains was found in a later genetic analysis and replicated in an independent cohort. Most TCR sequences were observed very rarely across donors, whereas some public TCRs were present in many individuals. Roughly uniform sequencing depth across donors was assumed in presence/absence analyses, although this assumption may not hold. A cluster of highly shared sequence variants was judged likely to be a technical artifact of the sequencing pipeline. Specific HLA alleles were associated with 18,000 or so TCR beta sequences at a false discovery rate of 0.05 in a later analysis. Most CMV-associated TCR beta chains appeared to be HLA-restricted in a later analysis, and the HLA associations seemed to be driven largely by CMV exposure. In a later analysis, TCR association rates were found to vary across HLA loci, with the most associated TCRs seen for DRB1 alleles and the fewest for HLA-C alleles. Correlated functional status among segregating V segments might be attributable to linkage disequilibrium, but an unknown experimental factor could not be ruled out. The cohort was sequenced for TCR beta chains only, and without alpha or paired-chain data the features that could be detected were limited. For the cohort, immune exposure information was limited to CMV serostatus. A further reported finding was that TCR beta sequences accurately predicted the HLA-A and HLA-B alleles for most subjects in the first cohort. Cytomegalovirus status was reported to be diagnosed by the classifier with high specificity and sensitivity in both the original and validation cohorts. Assigning TCR associations to individual alleles was difficult when HLA alleles, especially DR and DQ, strongly co-occurred. Approximately 18 rarely observed V segments, including chromosome 9 orphons, were excluded from the earlier analysis of approximately 500 of the donors because counts were too low. A later analysis found that HLA-associated TCR beta chains were more clonally expanded and had lower generation probabilities than equally common non-associated chains. In a later analysis, several top co-occurrence clusters were reported to appear linked to parvovirus B19, influenza, CMV and Epstein-Barr virus. A total of fewer than 200 TCR beta chains were listed by the study as associated with cytomegalovirus. A few of the identified cytomegalovirus-associated TCR beta chains were confirmed in vitro to be specific for cytomegalovirus antigens. The authors suggested that the approach could potentially be generalized to other disease states and immunological phenotypes.

This clone was observed a single time. Its cognate antigen has yet to be identified. No clone much larger than this one lies a single base away; base qualities are absent. Library preparation was by the immunoSEQ multiplex PCR assay. For the multiplex PCR, a mixture combining 60 forward primers for TCR Vbeta segments and 13 reverse primers for TCR Jbeta segments was used. A multiplex PCR assay on genomic DNA amplified the CDR3 region of rearranged TCR beta genes. The Illumina HiSeq System was used to sequence the amplified TCR beta libraries as 87-base-pair reads. In the source study's methods: A later analysis counted about 82 million unique TCR beta chains across the approximately 700 repertoires, and some 11 million of these chains were shared by at least two donors. Raw reads were error-corrected and collapsed into unique sequences by a nearest-neighbor algorithm in which closely related sequences were merged to remove PCR and sequencing errors. To assign V, D and J gene segments, CDR3 sequences were aligned to IMGT reference sequences. For a sequence to be retained, a match of at least six nucleotides to both a V gene segment and a J gene segment was required. A rearrangement counted as productive if the CDR3 had no stop codons and remained in frame with V and J, and every other rearrangement counted as non-productive. CDR3 was defined according to IMGT convention as the region running from the second conserved V-encoded cysteine to the conserved J-encoded phenylalanine. In an earlier analysis of 500 to 650 of the donors, sequences lacking an unambiguous match to a single V gene segment were excluded. In an earlier analysis of 587 of the donors, V segments were called functional above 56.7% productive rearrangements and were called segregating when the between-donor standard deviation exceeded 5%. A statistical classification framework was built to diagnose cytomegalovirus status from the catalog of TCR beta chain sequences. A later analysis assigned V and J genes by comparing TCR nucleotide sequences with IMGT/GENE-DB human TR gene sequences. In a later analysis, CDR3 sequences and most-parsimonious VDJ recombination scenarios were assigned using the TCRdist pipeline. In a later analysis, each TCR beta chain was defined by its CDR3 amino acid sequence together with its V-gene family, and reads lacking a unique V-gene family were excluded. As a way to deal with suspected cross-contamination and a sequencing artifact, a later analysis dropped hundreds of nucleotide sequences that were highly shared and had low generation probability. In a later analysis, a clonal expansion index for each public chain was calculated from normalized within-repertoire ranks of inferred template counts. In a later analysis, generation probabilities were computed using a VDJ recombination model fitted to out-of-frame rearrangements, and the results were checked against IGoR. A later analysis scored TCR-TCR, TCR-HLA and TCR-CMV co-occurrence with hypergeometric tests, applying a repertoire-size bias correction to TCR pairs. A later analysis estimated false discovery rates by permuting HLA or CMV assignments 20 times. In a later analysis, co-occurring TCRs were grouped using DBSCAN, and TCRdist sequence similarity was added for clustering within HLA-allele-positive subsets. Co-occurrence clustering excluded repertoires with fewer than 30,000 or more than 120,000 public chains, plus five with anomalous nucleotide sharing. Sourced from immuneACCESS, this table was stored by TCRdb with only in-frame sequences that have V and J called. A share of the clones is absent; for the studies checked, an unresolved V gene accounts for under half, and the remainder has no known explanation. V, J and clone size are taken as reported in that table, and D and trimming were inferred from the DNA itself. This sample holds some 200,000 clones; almost 80% were observed only once. Around 1.8% of the sample is taken by the ten largest.

The cohort comprised around 690 healthy bone marrow donors. At the time of sampling, all cohort members were nominally healthy, though unrecorded immune exposures were likely present. The donor was CMV seronegative and was included in the group of several hundred seronegative cohort members. Each donor provided a peripheral blood sample, and peripheral blood mononuclear cells were used for TCR beta sequencing. Genomic DNA was extracted from the blood cell samples with the Qiagen DNeasy Blood Extraction Kit. Material: PBMCs. The receptor comes from a man between 18 and 29 years old in good health and CMV-seronegative.

The CDR3 amino acid sequence is: CAWSVRGGGNEQYF. The DNA sequence reads TGTGCCTGGAGTGTACGGGGGGGTGGCAACGAGCAGTACTTC. The rearranged chain carries TRBV30 and TRBJ2-7; 8 middle bases align to TRBD2. CDR1 and CDR2, per the germline V gene (reference sequence), are GTSNPN and SVGIG. The CDR3 goes from the cysteine to the phenylalanine over 14 residues. Just CDR3 DNA is preserved here, 42 bases in frame from base 1. Trimming removed 0 bases from V and 5 bases from J; the gene matches leave 6 bases unexplained.